This TCR beta chain was recorded in a study of technical replicates of blood from a few donors (dated by TCRdb to about 2017). Receptors were amplified or captured by the immunoSEQ multiplex PCR assay. TCRdb's version of the immuneACCESS table is confined to in-frame rearrangements and falls short of the full clone set. An unresolved V gene accounts for under half of the shortfall where checked; the remainder is of unknown origin. This sample is represented by 55,000 to 75,000 clones; 93% of them were singletons. The top ten constitute less than 5% of the sample. Turning to this clone: Its antigen has not been determined. It has no much larger one-base neighbor in the sample; base qualities were not kept.

There are 13 amino acids in the CDR3, from cysteine to phenylalanine inclusive. The entry retains the CDR3 DNA only, 39 bases that are in frame from base 1. Sequences SGHRS (CDR1) and YFSETQ (CDR2) are obtained from the germline V gene. Trimming at the junction amounts to 0 bases on V and 6 bases on J, and the germline ends lie 10 bases apart. The sample taken for sequencing was PBMCs. The rearrangement combines TRBV5-1 with TRBJ2-7; a weak D assignment points to TRBD2 (6 bases agree). The sequence was obtained from a human donor in good health. Some clones in this sample may be carry-over from other donors' samples. In nucleotides, the sequence is TGCGCCAGCAGCTTGGAGGCGGGGCGCGAGCAGTACTTC. Translation gives CASSLEAGREQYF.